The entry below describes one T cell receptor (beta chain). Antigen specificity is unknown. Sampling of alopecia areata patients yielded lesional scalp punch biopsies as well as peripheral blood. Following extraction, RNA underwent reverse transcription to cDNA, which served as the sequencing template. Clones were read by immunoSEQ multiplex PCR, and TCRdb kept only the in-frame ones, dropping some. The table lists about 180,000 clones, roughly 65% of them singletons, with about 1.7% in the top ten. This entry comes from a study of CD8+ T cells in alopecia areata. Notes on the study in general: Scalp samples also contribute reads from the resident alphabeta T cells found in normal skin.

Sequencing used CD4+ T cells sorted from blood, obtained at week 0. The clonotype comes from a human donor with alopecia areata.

CDR3 region: CASSFSSGPQYGYTF. CDR3 DNA sequence: TGTGCCAGCAGTTTCTCCTCGGGACCCCAATATGGCTACACCTTC. The genes are TRBV27 and TRBJ1-2; perhaps TRBD1 as D (5 bases). V lost 3 bases and J 5 bases, leaving 16 bases between the germline ends. This CDR3 has 15 residues. The germline V gene encodes CDR1 MNHEY and CDR2 SMNVEV (reference sequence).